The rows below give T cell receptor beta chains drawn from one sample of a study of T cells after yellow fever vaccination. Via MiXCR, TCRdb re-called the 5' RACE reads, giving one row per CDR3 protein. The repertoire holds around 140,000 distinct CDR3 sequences, with over 7% as singletons. The sample consisted of CD4+ T cells sorted from PBMCs, taken 5 days after the yellow fever booster vaccination. The receptor set was obtained from a man aged 30-40 years who received the YFV17D yellow fever vaccine. Each CDR3 is given with its conserved first and last residue. The D gene is left open where the match is weak. A clone size is listed for some rows: how often the clone was seen (once, few, many), or a class if it is expanded.

j_call: TRBJ2-7
clone_size: -
v_call: TRBV4-2
d_call: -
cdr3_aa: CASGPGLHYEQYF
cdr3_nt: TGTGCCAGCGGCCCCGGGCTCCACTACGAGCAGTACTTC

j_call: TRBJ2-3
clone_size: many
v_call: TRBV12-3/TRBV12-4
d_call: -
cdr3_aa: CASSPGFGAGDTQYF
cdr3_nt: TGTGCCAGCAGCCCTGGTTTTGGGGCGGGAGATACGCAGTATTTT

j_call: TRBJ2-1
clone_size: many
v_call: TRBV20-1
d_call: -
cdr3_aa: CSASRRATSGNEQFF
cdr3_nt: TGCAGTGCCTCCCGGCGGGCGACCTCGGGCAATGAGCAGTTCTTC

j_call: TRBJ2-1
clone_size: many
v_call: TRBV7-8
d_call: TRBD2
cdr3_aa: CASSLAPSGKYNEQFF
cdr3_nt: TGTGCCAGCAGCTTAGCCCCTAGCGGGAAATACAATGAGCAGTTCTTC

j_call: TRBJ2-7
clone_size: many
v_call: TRBV27
d_call: TRBD1
cdr3_aa: CASRDRPPLSYEQYF
cdr3_nt: TGTGCCAGCAGGGACAGGCCTCCTCTCTCCTACGAGCAGTACTTC

j_call: TRBJ2-1
clone_size: many
v_call: TRBV20-1
d_call: -
cdr3_aa: CSARAASYNEQFF
cdr3_nt: TGCAGTGCCAGGGCGGCCTCCTACAATGAGCAGTTCTTC

j_call: TRBJ2-7
clone_size: many
v_call: TRBV5-1
d_call: -
cdr3_aa: CASSLEAVSYEQYF
cdr3_nt: TGCGCCAGCAGCTTGGAGGCGGTTTCCTACGAGCAGTACTTC

j_call: TRBJ2-1
clone_size: many
v_call: TRBV7-2
d_call: -
cdr3_aa: CASSLGAFQFF
cdr3_nt: TGTGCCAGCAGCTTAGGGGCGTTCCAGTTCTTC

j_call: TRBJ2-5
clone_size: many
v_call: TRBV20-1
d_call: -
cdr3_aa: CSVTQLQETQYF
cdr3_nt: TGCAGTGTAACTCAGCTCCAAGAGACCCAGTACTTC

j_call: TRBJ1-2
clone_size: many
v_call: TRBV12-3/TRBV12-4
d_call: TRBD1
cdr3_aa: CASSLGGQGGYGYTF
cdr3_nt: TGTGCCAGCAGTTTAGGTGGACAGGGGGGCTATGGCTACACCTTC

j_call: TRBJ2-1
clone_size: many
v_call: TRBV7-2
d_call: TRBD2
cdr3_aa: CASSTSANNEQFF
cdr3_nt: TGTGCCAGCAGCACTAGCGCTAACAATGAGCAGTTCTTC

j_call: TRBJ2-1
clone_size: many
v_call: TRBV7-9
d_call: -
cdr3_aa: CASSPGHANEQFF
cdr3_nt: TGTGCCAGCAGCCCCGGACACGCAAATGAGCAGTTCTTC

j_call: TRBJ2-1
clone_size: many
v_call: TRBV20-1
d_call: -
cdr3_aa: CSVDSREQFF
cdr3_nt: TGCAGTGTCGACAGCCGAGAGCAGTTCTTC

j_call: TRBJ1-6
clone_size: many
v_call: TRBV3-1
d_call: -
cdr3_aa: CASSQDNGRSPLHF
cdr3_nt: TGTGCCAGCAGCCAAGATAACGGGAGGTCCCCCCTCCACTTT

j_call: TRBJ2-1
clone_size: many
v_call: TRBV20-1
d_call: TRBD2
cdr3_aa: CSAWAEGSGSSSEQFF
cdr3_nt: TGCAGTGCTTGGGCTGAGGGTAGCGGGAGTAGTAGTGAGCAGTTCTTC

j_call: TRBJ2-7
clone_size: many
v_call: TRBV19
d_call: -
cdr3_aa: CASSRTPSYEQYF
cdr3_nt: TGTGCCAGTAGTAGAACCCCTTCCTACGAGCAGTACTTC

j_call: TRBJ2-5
clone_size: many
v_call: TRBV5-1
d_call: TRBD2
cdr3_aa: CASSSSSGQETQYF
cdr3_nt: TGCGCCAGCAGCTCGTCTAGCGGCCAAGAGACCCAGTACTTC

j_call: TRBJ2-1
clone_size: many
v_call: TRBV5-1
d_call: TRBD1
cdr3_aa: CASSSGTGNIEQFF
cdr3_nt: TGCGCCAGCAGCTCCGGGACAGGGAATATTGAGCAGTTCTTC

j_call: TRBJ1-2
clone_size: many
v_call: TRBV20-1
d_call: -
cdr3_aa: CSARTPGFYGYTF
cdr3_nt: TGCAGTGCTAGAACCCCGGGTTTCTATGGCTACACCTTC